Shown below are 24 T cell receptor beta chains from a single sample sequenced in a study of beta chain features in type 1 diabetes. Study-level findings and limits: A moderate, significant TCRB CDR3 shortening appeared in type 1 diabetes across four CD4+ subsets.

Every bit of the isolated RNA underwent reverse transcription, so sequencing read expressed TCRB transcripts. Libraries were prepared by immunoSEQ multiplex PCR; TCRdb keeps only in-frame clonotypes and omits some of them. In the table there are a few hundred thousand clones, roughly 14% of which are singletons. For these TCRs, the target antigens are not known. The sample consisted of naive CD4+ T cells from blood. The receptors originated from a man younger than 40 with type 1 diabetes.

V gene TRBV11-3 combines with J gene TRBJ2-3; TRBD2 matches at 7 bases. Trimming cost V 5 bases and J 4 bases; bases outside gene matches: 15. This CDR3 region has 17 residues. Germline CDR1 is SGHNT and CDR2 is YENEEA. CDR3 region: CASSQRRAGLLADTQYF. The CDR3 DNA reads as TGTGCCAGCAGCCAACGTCGAGCGGGGTTATTGGCAGATACGCAGTATTTT.

The sample holds a few counts of this clone. This same CDR3 is encoded by further DNA sequences in the sample. The CDR3 DNA reads TGTGCCAGCAGCCCTCAGACTAGCACAGATACGCAGTATTTT. Residues: CASSPQTSTDTQYF. V gene TRBV9 combines with J gene TRBJ2-3; D gene ambiguous. The CDR3 spans 14 residues. V was shortened by 4 bases and J by 0 bases, with 9 bases between the two germline ends. The germline CDR1 and CDR2 sequences are SGDLS and YYNGEE.

The chain recombines TRBV7-9 with TRBJ2-3; 8 nucleotides line up with TRBD2. There are 16 residues in the CDR3. Unmatched junction bases numbered 11, after V lost 5 bases and J lost 4 bases. The germline gives CDR1 SEHNR, CDR2 FQNEAQ (reference sequence). In nucleotides, the CDR3 is TGTGCCAGCAGCCCCCCCCAAGCGGGGGTGGCAGATACGCAGTATTTT. Translated, it gives CASSPPQAGVADTQYF.

This clone has a handful of counts. The chain is built from TRBV2 and TRBJ1-5, with 7 bases aligning to TRBD1. The V gene end was trimmed by 4 bases and the J gene end by 7 bases; junction bases not matched to a gene: 7. This CDR3 has 14 residues. Germline V gene sequence: CDR1 SNHLY, CDR2 FYNNEI. The CDR3 DNA reads TGTGCCAGCAGTGCACAGGGGTTGGAACAGCCCCAGCATTTT. Translating it yields CASSAQGLEQPQHF.

The J gene is TRBJ2-1, the V gene TRBV30; TRBD2 aligns across 13 bases. Per germline, CDR1 GTSNPN and CDR2 SVGIG (reference sequence). The CDR3 runs to 16 residues. The V and J ends lost 2 bases and 9 bases, in that order; junction bases with no gene match: 10. The CDR3 is CAWSRRTSGRGGEQFF. The CDR3 DNA reads as TGTGCCTGGAGTAGAAGGACTAGCGGGAGAGGTGGTGAGCAGTTCTTC.

V gene TRBV7-9 combines with J gene TRBJ2-7; no firm D call. The CDR3 has 12 amino acids. Deletions cut 5 bases from V and 0 bases from J, with 5 bases between. The germline gives CDR1 SEHNR, CDR2 FQNEAQ (reference sequence). The CDR3 sequence is CASSQVSYEQYF. The CDR3 DNA follows: TGTGCCAGCAGCCAGGTCTCCTACGAGCAGTACTTC. The entire variable domain, with the rest obtained from reference TRBV7-9 and TRBJ2-7, is as follows: DTGVSQNPRHKITKRGQNVTFRCDPISEHNRLYWYRQTLGQGPEFLTYFQNEAQLEKSRLLSDRFSAERPKGSFSTLEIQRTEQGDSAMYLCASSQVSYEQYFGPGTRLTVT.

The rearrangement joins TRBV5-1 to TRBJ2-3, with 9 bases identical to TRBD2. Trimming at V came to 2 bases and at J to 0 bases, leaving 7 bases not matched to a gene. The CDR3 sequence is 17 residues long. Germline CDR1 and CDR2: SGHRS and YFSETQ. DNA of the CDR3: TGCGCCAGCAGCTTTCGGCTAGCGGGAACTAGCACAGATACGCAGTATTTT. Translation gives CASSFRLAGTSTDTQYF.

The J gene is TRBJ2-7, the V gene TRBV23-1; 10 bases are a match to TRBD1. TRBV23-1 qualifies as an ORF whose function is uncertain. Trimming took 7 bases from V and 2 from J; bases not matched to a gene: 11. The CDR3 is made up of 16 amino acids. Here the CDR3 DNA reads TGCGCCAGCACCCACCGGGACAGGGGCGCAACCTACGAGCAGTACTTC. Protein sequence: CASTHRDRGATYEQYF.

This clone turned up a few times. The J gene is TRBJ1-1, the V gene TRBV30; no firm D call. The CDR3 extends over 13 amino acids. With 4 bases removed from V and 3 bases from J, the gap between germline ends came to 12 bases. Germline-derived CDR1 and CDR2 are GTSNPN and SVGIG (reference sequence). CDR3 coding DNA: TGTGCCTGGACGGGTAGGAGGGACACTGAAGCTTTCTTT. Its translation: CAWTGRRDTEAFF. Using reference TRBV30 and TRBJ1-1 for the parts outside the CDR3, the full variable domain is SQTIHQWPATLVQPVGSPLSLECTVEGTSNPNLYWYRQAAGRGLQLLFYSVGIGQISSEVPQNLSASRPQDRQFILSSKKLLLSDSGFYLCAWTGRRDTEAFFGQGTRLTVV.

The chain uses TRBV9 and TRBJ2-3; TRBD2 agrees at 8 bases. The trim removed 3 bases at V and 6 bases at J, leaving 9 bases unmatched. Germline V gives CDR1 SGDLS, CDR2 YYNGEE. The CDR3 loop spans 15 amino acids. The CDR3 loop reads CASSAGLGPSDTQYF. CDR3 nucleotides: TGTGCCAGCAGCGCGGGACTAGGGCCTAGTGATACGCAGTATTTT.

The rearrangement links TRBV5-4 to TRBJ1-2; D possibly corresponds to TRBD1 (5 bases). The germline CDR1 and CDR2 sequences are SGHNT and YYREEE (reference sequence). The CDR3 is 15 amino acids. Trimming left V 4 bases short and J 10 bases short, with 23 bases between. The DNA for the CDR3 is TGTGCCAGCAGCCAATCTTTCCGGGACTTTGGTTTCTACACCTTC. Protein: CASSQSFRDFGFYTF.

A few counts support this clone. V gene TRBV29-1 combines with J gene TRBJ1-1; D may be TRBD1 (5 bases). The V end was cut by 6 bases, the J end by 1 base, with 12 bases between. Germline CDR1 and CDR2: SQVTM and ANQGSEA. This CDR3 comprises 13 residues. DNA for the CDR3: TGCAGCGTCGACAGCCACCCGAACACTGAAGCTTTCTTT. It specifies CSVDSHPNTEAFF.

This clone was detected a few times. The chain is built from TRBV9 and TRBJ2-7, with a tentative D call TRBD1 (6 bases). V lost 4 bases and J 2 bases, leaving 16 bases between the germline ends. Germline V gene data show CDR1 as SGDLS and CDR2 as YYNGEE. CDR3 length: 15 amino acids. Here the CDR3 reads CASSPRTGPPYEQYF. The CDR3 DNA reads as TGTGCCAGCAGCCCCCGAACAGGGCCACCCTACGAGCAGTACTTC.

The chain links TRBV19 to TRBJ2-5, with D possibly TRBD1 on 5 matching bases. The germline V gene has CDR1 LNHDA and CDR2 SQIVND (reference sequence). The CDR3 totals 14 residues. Between the trimmed V and J ends, which lost 7 bases and 7 bases, there was a span of 19 bases. The CDR3 sequence is CASTSSPTQGTQYF. The CDR3 DNA is TGTGCCAGTACCTCGAGCCCGACTCAGGGGACCCAGTACTTC.

The rearrangement links TRBV6-5 to TRBJ2-3; 12 positions match TRBD2. The CDR3 totals 15 residues. In germline, CDR1 is MNHEY, CDR2 SVGAGI. After removal of 6 bases from V and 5 bases from J, the junction contained 6 bases not matched to a gene. The DNA of the CDR3 is TGTGCCAGCAGCCTGGGACTAGCGGGTCTAGATACGCAGTATTTT. It is translated as CASSLGLAGLDTQYF.

The chain joins TRBV28 to TRBJ2-1; the match to TRBD2 covers 8 bases. Germline lookup yields CDR1 MDHEN and CDR2 SYDVKM. CDR3 size: 13 residues. V was pared by 8 bases and J by 9 bases, with 9 bases of the junction left unmatched. As DNA, the CDR3 is TGTGCCAGCCGCGGTAGCGGGACGGGTGAGCAGTTCTTC. It is translated as CASRGSGTGEQFF.

The table lists this clone with a few counts. J is TRBJ2-3 and V is TRBV7-9, with D unclear. V shed 5 bases and J shed 6 bases, with 12 bases lying between them. CDR1 and CDR2 from the germline V gene are SEHNR and FQNEAQ (reference sequence). This CDR3 comprises 13 residues. The CDR3 DNA reads TGTGCCAGCAGCCCGGGTCCAAAGGATACGCAGTATTTT. Amino acids: CASSPGPKDTQYF.

The rearrangement links TRBV2 to TRBJ2-2; TRBD2 agrees at 11 bases. The CDR3 runs to 14 residues. The junction had 4 bases not matched to a gene; V was cut back by 8 bases and J by 5 bases. Germline CDR1 is SNHLY and CDR2 is FYNNEI. CDR3 protein: CASLRLAGTGELFF. The CDR3 coding sequence is TGTGCCAGCCTACGACTAGCGGGAACCGGGGAGCTGTTTTTT.

This clone was detected only a few times. The chain joins TRBV7-2 to TRBJ1-1; D not resolved. Germline values: CDR1 SGHTA, CDR2 FQGNSA. The ends were cut back, 4 bases at V and 0 bases at J, with 6 bases in the middle. CDR3 length: 13 residues. CDR3 in amino acids: CASSSNLNTEAFF. The CDR3 DNA reads TGTGCCAGCAGCTCAAATTTGAACACTGAAGCTTTCTTT.

In its sample, this clone was seen a few times. The V gene is TRBV5-4, the J gene TRBJ2-6; D is unresolved. The CDR3 has 15 amino acids. V lost 4 bases and J 4 bases, leaving 12 bases between the germline ends. Looked up from germline, CDR1 is SGHNT and CDR2 is YYREEE (reference sequence). CDR3 DNA: TGTGCCAGCAGCCCCCCCCTCAGGGGGGCCAACGTCCTGACTTTC. Encoded protein: CASSPPLRGANVLTF.

This clone was seen only a few times. This chain's CDR3 is CASSLGQSNQPQHF. The CDR3, as DNA: TGCGCCAGCAGCCTGGGACAGTCCAATCAGCCCCAGCATTTT. V and J are TRBV4-1 and TRBJ1-5; 7 bases are shared with TRBD1. Germline assignment: CDR1 MGHRA and CDR2 YSYEKL. This CDR3 spans 14 amino acids. J lost 3 bases, V lost 4 bases, and 3 bases had no gene match.

The chain is built from TRBV5-6 and TRBJ2-7, with a possible D match to TRBD2 (5 bases). CDR3 length: 11 residues. Germline assignment: CDR1 SGHDT and CDR2 YYEEEE. With 4 bases removed from V and 6 bases from J, the gap between germline ends came to 8 bases. CDR3: CASSREGEQYF. DNA of the CDR3: TGTGCCAGCAGCCGGGAAGGCGAGCAGTACTTC.

This clone was seen many times. The sample contains more than one DNA sequence encoding this CDR3. The CDR3 reads CASSLTENTEAFF. CDR3 in DNA: TGTGCCAGCAGCTTGACAGAGAACACTGAAGCTTTCTTT. The V call is TRBV7-9, the J call TRBJ1-1; possible D gene TRBD1, 5 bases. Per germline, CDR1 SEHNR and CDR2 FQNEAQ (reference sequence). The CDR3 extends over 13 amino acids. V lost 3 bases to trimming and J lost 1 base, with 6 bases between them.

The rearrangement joins TRBV30 to TRBJ2-3, with D unclear. The CDR3 runs to 11 residues. In germline, CDR1 is GTSNPN, CDR2 SVGIG (reference sequence). V lost 5 bases and J 10 bases, leaving 13 bases between the germline ends. The CDR3 DNA sequence: TGTGCCTGGTCCCGACAACCCCCGCAGTATTTT. As protein: CAWSRQPPQYF.